A selection of T cell receptor beta chains follows, all from one sample in a study of T cell changes during pregnancy in multiple sclerosis. TCRdb's table, derived via immunoSEQ multiplex PCR, lists solely in-frame clones and lacks some. Of approximately 52,000 clones in the sample, about 90% are singletons; the top ten hold 0.45% to 0.65%. The input for sequencing was CD4+ T cells from peripheral blood mononuclear cells, taken after pregnancy. These receptors were obtained from a female donor with multiple sclerosis, enrolled in a pregnancy study. Each CDR3 is given with its conserved first and last residue. Each record gives: V gene, J gene, D gene, CDR3 length, CDR3 protein, CDR3 DNA. The D gene is left open where the match is weak.

V gene: TRBV6-5; J gene: TRBJ2-1; D gene: NA; CDR3 length: 15; CDR3 protein: CASTQDRRSYNEQFF; CDR3 DNA: TGTGCCAGCACCCAGGACAGACGCTCCTACAATGAGCAGTTCTTC
V gene: TRBV9; J gene: TRBJ2-5; D gene: TRBD1; CDR3 length: 15; CDR3 protein: CASSVAQGAQETQYF; CDR3 DNA: TGTGCCAGCAGCGTAGCTCAGGGGGCACAAGAGACCCAGTACTTC
V gene: TRBV2; J gene: TRBJ1-1; D gene: NA; CDR3 length: 13; CDR3 protein: CASKGDLNTEAFF; CDR3 DNA: TGTGCCAGCAAGGGGGACCTGAACACTGAAGCTTTCTTT
V gene: TRBV7-6; J gene: TRBJ2-7; D gene: NA; CDR3 length: 16; CDR3 protein: CASSLDSGLSTYEQYF; CDR3 DNA: TGTGCCAGCAGCTTAGATAGTGGGCTCTCTACCTACGAGCAGTACTTC
V gene: TRBV6-4; J gene: TRBJ2-1; D gene: TRBD2; CDR3 length: 16; CDR3 protein: CASRGSGGRTYNEQFF; CDR3 DNA: TGTGCCAGCCGGGGGTCGGGCGGGAGGACCTACAATGAGCAGTTCTTC
V gene: TRBV5-1; J gene: TRBJ2-1; D gene: TRBD2; CDR3 length: 14; CDR3 protein: CASRGLAKYNEQFF; CDR3 DNA: TGCGCCAGCCGGGGACTAGCGAAGTACAATGAGCAGTTCTTC
V gene: TRBV5-1; J gene: TRBJ1-3; D gene: NA; CDR3 length: 15; CDR3 protein: CASSLSGFSGNTIYF; CDR3 DNA: TGCGCCAGCAGCTTGTCTGGCTTCTCTGGAAACACCATATATTTT
V gene: TRBV14; J gene: TRBJ1-4; D gene: NA; CDR3 length: 15; CDR3 protein: CASSQSGVFNEKLFF; CDR3 DNA: TGTGCCAGCAGCCAATCAGGGGTTTTTAATGAAAAACTGTTTTTT
V gene: TRBV30; J gene: TRBJ1-2; D gene: NA; CDR3 length: 15; CDR3 protein: CAWRARGANRAGYTF; CDR3 DNA: TGTGCCTGGAGGGCCCGGGGGGCCAACCGAGCTGGCTACACCTTC
V gene: TRBV29-1; J gene: TRBJ2-1; D gene: TRBD2; CDR3 length: 15; CDR3 protein: CSVDAGLAGYNEQFF; CDR3 DNA: TGCAGCGTTGATGCGGGACTAGCTGGATACAATGAGCAGTTCTTC